This record concerns one T cell receptor (beta chain) sequence. Its antigen is undetermined. The entry originates in a study of blood T cells in healthy people across ages. Overall study findings and caveats: It was found that TCR beta diversity correlated strongly with the percentage of naive T cells.

V was clipped by 3 bases and J by 1 base; unmatched bases: 6. The germline CDR1 and CDR2 sequences are SGHRS and YFSETQ. The CDR3 totals 16 residues. Extraction yielded at least 5 micrograms of total RNA per sample. Next came a second PCR, run for roughly 6 to 11 cycles, which used a sample-barcoded 5' primer along with a J-beta primer mix. MiXCR was run by TCRdb on the 5' RACE reads, yielding one entry per CDR3 protein. The sample lists around 1.7 million distinct CDR3 sequences; approximately 30% were seen once. The origin of this receptor is a young woman in good health. This sequence joins TRBV5-1 and TRBJ2-7; 11 bases align to TRBD2. The sample consisted of blood. In nucleotides, the CDR3 is TGCGCCAGCAGCTCGATCGGGACTAGCGGATCCTACGAGCAGTACTTC. It is translated as CASSSIGTSGSYEQYF. Supplemented by reference TRBV5-1 and TRBJ2-7, the full variable domain reads KAGVTQTPRYLIKTRGQQVTLSCSPISGHRSVSWYQQTPGQGLQFLFEYFSETQRNKGNFPGRFSGRQFSNSRSEMNVSTLELGDSALYLCASSSIGTSGSYEQYFGPGTRLTVT.